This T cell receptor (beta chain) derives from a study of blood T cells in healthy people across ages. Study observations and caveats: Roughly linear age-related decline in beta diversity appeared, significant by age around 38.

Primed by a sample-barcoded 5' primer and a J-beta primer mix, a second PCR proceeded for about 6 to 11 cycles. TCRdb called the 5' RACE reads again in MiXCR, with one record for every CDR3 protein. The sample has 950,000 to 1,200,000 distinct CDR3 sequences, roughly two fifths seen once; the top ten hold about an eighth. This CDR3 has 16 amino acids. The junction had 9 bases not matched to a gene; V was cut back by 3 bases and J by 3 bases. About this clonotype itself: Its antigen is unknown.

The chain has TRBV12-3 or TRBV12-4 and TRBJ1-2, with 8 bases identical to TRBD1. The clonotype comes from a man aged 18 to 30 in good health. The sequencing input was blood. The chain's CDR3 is CASSLDRDPLHYGYTF. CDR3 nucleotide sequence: TGTGCCAGCAGTTTGGACAGGGACCCACTTCACTATGGCTACACCTTC.